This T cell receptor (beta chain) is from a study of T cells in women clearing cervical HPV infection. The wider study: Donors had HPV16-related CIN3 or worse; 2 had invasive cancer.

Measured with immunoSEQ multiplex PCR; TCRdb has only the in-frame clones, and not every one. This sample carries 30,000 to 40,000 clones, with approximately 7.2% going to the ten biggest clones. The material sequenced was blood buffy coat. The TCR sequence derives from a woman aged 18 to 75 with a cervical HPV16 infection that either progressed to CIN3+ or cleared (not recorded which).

The sequenced CDR3 bases are TGTGCCAGCAGCTCCGGGACAGGGGGCGCATCGGGTGAAAAA. Translating it yields CASSSGTGGASGEK. The CDR3 as a whole reads CASSSGTGGASGEKLFF. The chain joins TRBV7-6 to TRBJ1-4; 12 bases are shared with TRBD1. Read coverage stops 3 residues before the CDR3 terminus; the germline J gene supplies the remainder. The CDR3 totals 17 residues. V was pared by 4 bases and J by 7 bases, with 10 bases of the junction left unmatched. Germline V CDR1 and CDR2: SGHVS, FNYEAQ.